The clone carrying this TCR beta chain appeared a few times. Its antigen is still unknown. This sample was included in a study of OX40 agonist ivuxolimab in advanced cancers. Study findings and constraints: Clonal expansion among partial responders at 0.1-3.0 mg/kg ranked near the lowest. The work left the antigen specificity of expanded peripheral T cells undetermined.

The ends were cut back, 7 bases at V and 1 base at J, with 7 bases in the middle. Germline CDR1 reads LNHDA; CDR2 reads SQIVND (reference sequence). The CDR3 covers 12 residues. TCRdb keeps only in-frame clones here, not all; method: immunoSEQ multiplex PCR. Here the sample spans about 46,000 clones, over 65% being singletons. The TCR sequence derives from an adult with an advanced solid tumor such as melanoma, head and neck, liver or kidney cancer. The sample in question was CD4+ or CD8+ T cells sorted from blood, obtained in a trial of the OX40 agonist ivuxolimab. This chain uses TRBV19 with TRBJ1-1; D is uncertain. The CDR3 region is CASKRPNTEAFF. Written as DNA, the CDR3 is TGTGCCAGTAAGAGGCCGAACACTGAAGCTTTCTTT. Variable domain in full (rest from reference TRBV19 and TRBJ1-1): DGGITQSPKYLFRKEGQNVTLSCEQNLNHDAMYWYRQDPGQGLRLIYYSQIVNDFQKGDIAEGYSVSREKKESFPLTVTSAQKNPTAFYLCASKRPNTEAFFGQGTRLTVV.